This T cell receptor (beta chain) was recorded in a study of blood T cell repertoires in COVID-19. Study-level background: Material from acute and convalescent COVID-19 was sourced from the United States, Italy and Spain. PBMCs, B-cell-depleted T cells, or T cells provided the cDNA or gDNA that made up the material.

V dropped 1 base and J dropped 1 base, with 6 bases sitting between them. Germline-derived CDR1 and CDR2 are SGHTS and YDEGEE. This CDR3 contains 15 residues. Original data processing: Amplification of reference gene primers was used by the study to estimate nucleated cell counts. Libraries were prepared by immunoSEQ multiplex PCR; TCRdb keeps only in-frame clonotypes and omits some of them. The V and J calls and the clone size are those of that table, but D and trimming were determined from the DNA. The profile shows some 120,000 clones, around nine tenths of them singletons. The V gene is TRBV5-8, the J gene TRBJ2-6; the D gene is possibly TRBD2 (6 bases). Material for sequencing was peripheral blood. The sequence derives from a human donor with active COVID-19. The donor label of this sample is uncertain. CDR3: CASSLRGSGANVLTF. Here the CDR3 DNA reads TGTGCCAGCAGCTTGCGGGGGTCTGGGGCCAACGTCCTGACTTTC.